The 3 T cell receptor beta chains below were found in one sample sequenced in a study of T cell responses to AZD1222 COVID-19 vaccine. Sequencing used immunoSEQ multiplex PCR; TCRdb keeps in-frame clones, though not all of them. The data hold about 180,000 clones, with 80% to 90% observed a single time. This material consisted of peripheral blood, taken on day 0 of AZD1222 vaccination. These receptors were collected from an adult in good health.

This sequence joins TRBV2 and TRBJ1-5; 7 bases fit TRBD1. After removal of 3 bases from V and 1 base from J, the junction contained 12 bases not matched to a gene. The CDR3 loop spans 18 amino acids. The germline V gene encodes CDR1 SNHLY and CDR2 FYNNEI. Written as DNA, the CDR3 is TGTGCCAGCAGTGAGACCGGAAGCCCGACAGGGAGCAATCAGCCCCAGCATTTT. This codes for CASSETGSPTGSNQPQHF.

This chain joins TRBV3-1 (or the pseudogene TRBV3-2) and TRBJ1-1; 8 bases map to TRBD1. Germline CDR1 and CDR2: LGHDT and YNNKEL (reference sequence). V was clipped by 1 base and J by 1 base; unmatched bases: 2. The CDR3 sequence is 15 residues long. CDR3 bases: TGTGCCAGCAGCCAAGGTGGACAGGGGAACACTGAAGCTTTCTTT. Protein: CASSQGGQGNTEAFF.

This chain uses TRBV19 with TRBJ1-2; the D is unclear. The germline V and J ends were trimmed by 4 bases and 1 base, with 7 bases remaining between them. The V gene's germline CDR1 is LNHDA and CDR2 SQIVND (reference sequence). The length of the CDR3 is 13 residues. The chain's CDR3 is CASSNGINYGYTF. As DNA, the CDR3 is TGTGCCAGTAGTAACGGGATTAACTATGGCTACACCTTC.